The text below deals with one T cell receptor beta chain. It has no known antigen specificity. The sample holds no much larger clone one base away, and base qualities are not on file. The data derive from a study of cytomegalovirus exposure and HLA in healthy donors (TCRdb year 2017). Study-wide context: According to a later analysis, the roughly 130 validation repertoires were produced on the same platform as the 666 repertoires of the first cohort. The study aimed to test whether cataloging public T cell receptors could reveal signatures of past pathogen exposure. Besides the first cohort of roughly 660 subjects, a separate validation cohort made up of 90 to 150 different subjects was used. To predict cytomegalovirus infection status, the study combined high-throughput TCR immunosequencing, statistical association of individual TCRs with disease status, and machine learning.

Libraries were constructed by the immunoSEQ multiplex PCR assay. For the original study's pipeline: To diagnose cytomegalovirus status from the catalog of TCR beta chain sequences, a statistical classification framework was built. The table was pulled from immuneACCESS by TCRdb, which kept in-frame rearrangements only. Such tables lose some clones; where checked, under half of the loss comes from unresolved V genes, and the rest has no known cause. The DNA gave D and trimming, while V, J and clone size come from that table. This sample gives fewer than 70,000 clones in total; roughly 96% of them show up just once. The ten biggest clones cover just over 0.9% of the sample. The donors were included in the validation cohort of some 110 subjects, a group kept apart from the roughly 610-subject first cohort. The research as a whole found: Subsequent analysis determined that TCRs grouped into clusters in the first cohort also showed a tendency toward co-occurrence across the roughly 130 validation repertoires, and roughly 94% of cluster scores exceeded 0. A few of the identified cytomegalovirus-associated TCR beta chains were confirmed in vitro to be specific for cytomegalovirus antigens. In both the original and validation cohorts, the classifier was reported to diagnose cytomegalovirus status with high specificity and sensitivity. The validation cohort had no HLA typing available for a later analysis, so co-occurrence within that cohort was assessed over all 120 or so repertoires. A total of 150 to 200 TCR beta chains were listed by the study as associated with cytomegalovirus. Across donors, most TCR sequences were observed very rarely, whereas some public TCRs were present in many individuals. The authors suggested that the approach could potentially be generalized to other disease states and immunological phenotypes.

As encoded in the germline V gene, CDR1 is MNHNS while CDR2 is SASEGT. The CDR3 contains 11 residues, cysteine and phenylalanine counted. The DNA shown is the 33-base CDR3, in frame from base 1. Trimming takes 4 bases from V and 3 bases from J, and the germline ends sit 4 bases apart. Sequenced material: PBMCs. Recombination connected TRBV6-1 to TRBJ2-7; the D gene assignment is ambiguous. This receptor was obtained from a man between 18 and 35 years old in good health and CMV-seronegative. DNA sequence: TGTGCCAGCAGTGTCCTCTACGAGCAGTACTTC. Its protein is CASSVLYEQYF.